This T cell receptor beta chain was recovered during a study of naive and memory T cell subsets. This clonotype has ten or more counts. The CDR3 has 13 residues. V lost 5 bases and J lost 6; bases outside the gene matches: 7. Germline CDR1 GTSNPN, CDR2 SVGIG (reference sequence). An equimolar mix of two oligonucleotides served as the beta constant-region primer for TRBC1 and TRBC2. The ligated cDNA underwent four PCR rounds using SP2 and nested alpha and beta constant-region primers. Ligation attached a single-stranded oligonucleotide with a 12-nucleotide UMI and the SP2 primer to the cDNA 3' end. TCRdb fed the UMI-ligation and nested PCR reads into MiXCR, producing one record per CDR3 protein. The repertoire holds about 23,000 distinct CDR3 sequences, with approximately 8.8% as singletons.

Input material: central memory CD8+ T cells from blood. This clonotype originated in a human donor in good health. This chain connects TRBV30 to TRBJ2-1; 7 bases agree with TRBD2. Written as DNA, the CDR3 is TGTGCCTGGGGTCTGGGCGGGAGCAATGAGCAGTTCTTC. Translated: CAWGLGGSNEQFF.